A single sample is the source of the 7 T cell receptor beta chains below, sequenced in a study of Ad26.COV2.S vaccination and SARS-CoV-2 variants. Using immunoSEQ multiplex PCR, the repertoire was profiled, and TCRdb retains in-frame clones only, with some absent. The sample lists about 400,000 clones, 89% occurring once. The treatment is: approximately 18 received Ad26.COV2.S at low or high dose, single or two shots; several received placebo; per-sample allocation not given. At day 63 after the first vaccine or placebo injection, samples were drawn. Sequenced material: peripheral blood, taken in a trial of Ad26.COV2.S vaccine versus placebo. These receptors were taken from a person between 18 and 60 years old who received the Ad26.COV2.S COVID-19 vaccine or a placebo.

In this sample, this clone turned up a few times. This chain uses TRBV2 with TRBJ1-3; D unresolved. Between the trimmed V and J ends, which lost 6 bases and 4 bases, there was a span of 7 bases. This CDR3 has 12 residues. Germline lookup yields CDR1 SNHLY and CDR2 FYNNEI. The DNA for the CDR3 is TGTGCCAGCAGGTCCAGGGGAAACACCATATATTTT. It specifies CASRSRGNTIYF.

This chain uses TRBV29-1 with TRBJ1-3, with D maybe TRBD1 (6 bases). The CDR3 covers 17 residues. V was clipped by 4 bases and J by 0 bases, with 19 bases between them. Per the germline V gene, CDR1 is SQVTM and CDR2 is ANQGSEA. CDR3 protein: CSVGVGAPTHSGNTIYF. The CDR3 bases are TGCAGCGTTGGGGTGGGGGCCCCGACCCACTCTGGAAACACCATATATTTT.

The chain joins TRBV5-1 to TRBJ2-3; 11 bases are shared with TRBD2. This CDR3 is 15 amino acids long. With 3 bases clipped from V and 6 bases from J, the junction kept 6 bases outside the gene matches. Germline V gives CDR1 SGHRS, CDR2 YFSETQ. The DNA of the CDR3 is TGCGCCAGCAGCTATACTAGCGGGAGTAGGGATACGCAGTATTTT. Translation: CASSYTSGSRDTQYF.

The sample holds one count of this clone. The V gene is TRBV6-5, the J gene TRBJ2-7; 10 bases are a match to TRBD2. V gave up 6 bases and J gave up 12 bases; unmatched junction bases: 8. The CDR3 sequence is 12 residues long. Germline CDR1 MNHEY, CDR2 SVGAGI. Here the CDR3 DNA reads TGTGCCAGCAGCCCAGGGACTAGCGCGCTGTACTTC. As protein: CASSPGTSALYF.

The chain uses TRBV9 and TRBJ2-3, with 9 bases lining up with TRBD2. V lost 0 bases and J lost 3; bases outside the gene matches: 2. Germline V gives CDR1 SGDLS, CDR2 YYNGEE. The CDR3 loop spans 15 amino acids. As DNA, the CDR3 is TGTGCCAGCAGCGTAGGCGGGAGGGAGACAGATACGCAGTATTTT. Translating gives CASSVGGRETDTQYF.

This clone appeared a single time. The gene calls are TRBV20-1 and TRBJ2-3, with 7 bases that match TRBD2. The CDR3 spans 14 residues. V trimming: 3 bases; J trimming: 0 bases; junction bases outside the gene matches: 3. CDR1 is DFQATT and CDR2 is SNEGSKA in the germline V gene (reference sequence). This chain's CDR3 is CSASTSASTDTQYF. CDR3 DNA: TGCAGTGCTAGTACTAGCGCTAGCACAGATACGCAGTATTTT.

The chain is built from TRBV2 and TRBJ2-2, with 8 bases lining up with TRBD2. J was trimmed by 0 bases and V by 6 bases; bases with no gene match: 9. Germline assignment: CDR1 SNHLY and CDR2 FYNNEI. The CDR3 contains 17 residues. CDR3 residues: CASRVTSGDANTGELFF. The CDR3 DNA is TGTGCCAGCAGAGTTACTAGCGGTGACGCGAACACCGGGGAGCTGTTTTTT.